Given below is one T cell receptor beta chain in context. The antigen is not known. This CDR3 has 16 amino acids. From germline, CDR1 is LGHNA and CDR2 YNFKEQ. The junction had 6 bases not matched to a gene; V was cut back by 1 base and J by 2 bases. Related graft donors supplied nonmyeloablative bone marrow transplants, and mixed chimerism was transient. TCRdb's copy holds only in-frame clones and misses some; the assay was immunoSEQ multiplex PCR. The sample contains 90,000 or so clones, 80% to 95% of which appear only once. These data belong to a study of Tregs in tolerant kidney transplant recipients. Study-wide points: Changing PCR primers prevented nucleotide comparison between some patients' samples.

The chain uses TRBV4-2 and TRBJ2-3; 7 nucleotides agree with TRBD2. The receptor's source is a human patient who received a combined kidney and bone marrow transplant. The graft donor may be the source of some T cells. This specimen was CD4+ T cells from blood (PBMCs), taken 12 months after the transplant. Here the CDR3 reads CASSQVGLAATDTQYF. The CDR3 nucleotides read TGTGCCAGCAGCCAAGTTGGCCTAGCGGCCACAGATACGCAGTATTTT.